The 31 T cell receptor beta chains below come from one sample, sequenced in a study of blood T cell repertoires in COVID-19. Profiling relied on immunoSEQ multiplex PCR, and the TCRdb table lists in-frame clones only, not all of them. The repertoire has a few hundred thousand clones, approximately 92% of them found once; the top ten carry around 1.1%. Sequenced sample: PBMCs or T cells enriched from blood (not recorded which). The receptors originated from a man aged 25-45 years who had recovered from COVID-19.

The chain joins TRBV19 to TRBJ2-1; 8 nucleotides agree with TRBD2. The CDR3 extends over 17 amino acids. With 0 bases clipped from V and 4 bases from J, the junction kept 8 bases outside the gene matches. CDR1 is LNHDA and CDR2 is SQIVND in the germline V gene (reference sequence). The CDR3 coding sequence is TGTGCCAGTAGTATAGATAGGGCTAGCGGGTCATACAATGAGCAGTTCTTC. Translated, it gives CASSIDRASGSYNEQFF.

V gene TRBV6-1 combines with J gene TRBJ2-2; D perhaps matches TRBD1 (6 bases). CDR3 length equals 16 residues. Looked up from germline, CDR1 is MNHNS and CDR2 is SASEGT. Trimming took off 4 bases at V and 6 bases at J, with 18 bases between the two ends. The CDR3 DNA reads TGTGCCAGCAGTGTTTCCGGGACAACCGCCCCCGGGGAGCTGTTTTTT. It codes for CASSVSGTTAPGELFF.

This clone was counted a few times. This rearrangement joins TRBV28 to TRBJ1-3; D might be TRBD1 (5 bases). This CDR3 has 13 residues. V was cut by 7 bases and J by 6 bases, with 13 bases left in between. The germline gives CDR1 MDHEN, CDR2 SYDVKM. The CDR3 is CASTTWGENTIYF. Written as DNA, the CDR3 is TGTGCCAGCACCACCTGGGGGGAAAACACCATATATTTT.

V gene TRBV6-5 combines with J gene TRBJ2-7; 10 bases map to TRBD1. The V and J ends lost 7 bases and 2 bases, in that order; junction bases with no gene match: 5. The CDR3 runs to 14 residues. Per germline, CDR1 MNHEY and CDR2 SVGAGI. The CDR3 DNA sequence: TGTGCCAGCAATCGTGACAGGGGGCCCTACGAGCAGTACTTC. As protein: CASNRDRGPYEQYF.

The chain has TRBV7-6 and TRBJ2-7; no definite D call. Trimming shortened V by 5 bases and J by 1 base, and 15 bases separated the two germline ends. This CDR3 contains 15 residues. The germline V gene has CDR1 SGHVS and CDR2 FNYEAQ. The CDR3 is CASSPIAAASYEQYF. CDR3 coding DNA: TGTGCCAGCAGCCCTATCGCGGCCGCTTCCTACGAGCAGTACTTC.

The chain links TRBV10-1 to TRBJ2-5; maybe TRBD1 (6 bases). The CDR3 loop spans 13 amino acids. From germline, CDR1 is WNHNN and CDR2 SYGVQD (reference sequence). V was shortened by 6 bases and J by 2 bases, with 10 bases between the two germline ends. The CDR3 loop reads CASRRDTQETQYF. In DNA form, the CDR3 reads TGCGCCAGCAGGAGGGACACACAAGAGACCCAGTACTTC.

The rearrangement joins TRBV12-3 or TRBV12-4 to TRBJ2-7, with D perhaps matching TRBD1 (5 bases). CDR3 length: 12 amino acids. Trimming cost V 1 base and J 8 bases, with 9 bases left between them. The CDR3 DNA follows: TGTGCCAGCAGTTTAGAAGGGGTCCAGCAGTACTTC. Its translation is CASSLEGVQQYF.

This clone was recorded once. CDR3 nucleotides: TGTGCCAGCAGCCGTGAGTACGAGCAGTACTTC. Translation: CASSREYEQYF. The chain carries TRBV13 and TRBJ2-7; unclear D gene. V dropped 5 bases and J dropped 4 bases, with 6 bases sitting between them. The CDR3 consists of 11 residues. CDR1 and CDR2 (germline): PRHDT, FYEKMQ (reference sequence).

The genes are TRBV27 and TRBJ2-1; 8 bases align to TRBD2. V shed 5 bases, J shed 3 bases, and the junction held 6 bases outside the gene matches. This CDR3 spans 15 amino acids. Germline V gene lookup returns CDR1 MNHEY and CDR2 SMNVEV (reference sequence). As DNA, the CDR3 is TGTGCCAGCAGTCTAGCGGGCCTAGACTACAATGAGCAGTTCTTC. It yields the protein CASSLAGLDYNEQFF.

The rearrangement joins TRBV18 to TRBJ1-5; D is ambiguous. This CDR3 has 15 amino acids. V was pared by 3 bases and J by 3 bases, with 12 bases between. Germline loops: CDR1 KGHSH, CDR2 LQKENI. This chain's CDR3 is CASSPRIGSNQPQHF. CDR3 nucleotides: TGTGCCAGCTCACCGAGGATTGGTTCCAATCAGCCCCAGCATTTT.

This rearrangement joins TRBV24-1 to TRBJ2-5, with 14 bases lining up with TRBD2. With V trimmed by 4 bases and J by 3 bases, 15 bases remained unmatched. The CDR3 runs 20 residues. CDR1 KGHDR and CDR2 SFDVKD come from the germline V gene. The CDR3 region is CATSDHQGLAGVGGEETQYF. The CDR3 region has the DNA TGTGCCACCAGTGACCACCAGGGACTAGCGGGAGTAGGGGGAGAAGAGACCCAGTACTTC.

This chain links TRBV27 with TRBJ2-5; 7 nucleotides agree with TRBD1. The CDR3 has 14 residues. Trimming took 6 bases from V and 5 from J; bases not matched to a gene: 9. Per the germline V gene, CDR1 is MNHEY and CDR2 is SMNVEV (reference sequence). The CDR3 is CASRPAGGRETQYF. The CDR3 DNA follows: TGTGCCAGCAGACCTGCAGGGGGTAGGGAGACCCAGTACTTC.

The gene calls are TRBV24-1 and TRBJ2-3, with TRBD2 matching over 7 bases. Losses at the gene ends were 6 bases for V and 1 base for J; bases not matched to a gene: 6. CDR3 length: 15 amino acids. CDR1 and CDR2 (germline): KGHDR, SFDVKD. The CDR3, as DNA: TGTGCCACCAGTCCTCACGCGGGGGGCACAGATACGCAGTATTTT. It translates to CATSPHAGGTDTQYF.

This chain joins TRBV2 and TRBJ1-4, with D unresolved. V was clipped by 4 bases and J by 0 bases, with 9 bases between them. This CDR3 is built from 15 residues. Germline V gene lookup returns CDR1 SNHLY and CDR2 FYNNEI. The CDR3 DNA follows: TGTGCCAGCAGTGGGCAGGCAGCAACTAATGAAAAACTGTTTTTT. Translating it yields CASSGQAATNEKLFF.

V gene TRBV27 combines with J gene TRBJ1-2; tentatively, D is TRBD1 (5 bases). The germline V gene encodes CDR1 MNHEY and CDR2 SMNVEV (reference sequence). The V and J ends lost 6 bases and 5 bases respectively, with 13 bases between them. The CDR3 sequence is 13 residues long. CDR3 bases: TGTGCCAGCAGCCCAGACAGTACTTATGGCTACACCTTC. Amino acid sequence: CASSPDSTYGYTF.

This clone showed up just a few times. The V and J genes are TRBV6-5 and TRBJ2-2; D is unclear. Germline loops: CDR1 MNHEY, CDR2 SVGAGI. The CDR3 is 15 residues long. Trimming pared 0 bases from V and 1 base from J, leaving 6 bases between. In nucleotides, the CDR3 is TGTGCCAGCAGTTACTCGTTACTGAACACCGGGGAGCTGTTTTTT. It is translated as CASSYSLLNTGELFF.

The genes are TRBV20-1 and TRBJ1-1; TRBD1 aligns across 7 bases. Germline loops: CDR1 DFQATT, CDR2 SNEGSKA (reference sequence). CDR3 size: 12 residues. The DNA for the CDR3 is TGCAGCGCAAGTGACAGGGTCGCTGAAGCTTTCTTT. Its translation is CSASDRVAEAFF.

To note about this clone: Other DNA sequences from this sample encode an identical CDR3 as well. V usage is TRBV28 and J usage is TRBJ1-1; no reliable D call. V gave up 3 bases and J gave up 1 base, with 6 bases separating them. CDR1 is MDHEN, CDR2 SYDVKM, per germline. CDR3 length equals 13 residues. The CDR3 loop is CASSLAGNTEAFF. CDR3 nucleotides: TGTGCCAGCAGTTTGGCAGGGAACACTGAAGCTTTCTTT.

The CDR3 reads CAGTSQRPNTEAFF. As DNA, the CDR3 is TGTGCCGGGACTTCACAGCGGCCGAACACTGAAGCTTTCTTT. The rearrangement uses TRBV30 and TRBJ1-1; D is perhaps TRBD1 (5 bases). Trimming left V 8 bases short and J 1 base short, with 17 bases between. Germline V gives CDR1 GTSNPN, CDR2 SVGIG (reference sequence). The CDR3 totals 14 residues.

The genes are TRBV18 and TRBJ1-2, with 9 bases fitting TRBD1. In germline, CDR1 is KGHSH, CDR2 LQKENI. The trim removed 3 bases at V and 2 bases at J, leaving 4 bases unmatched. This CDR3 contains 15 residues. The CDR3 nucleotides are TGTGCCAGCTCACCGCTGGACAGGGGAAACTATGGCTACACCTTC. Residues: CASSPLDRGNYGYTF.

CDR3 region: CAWRIPTGGEYYEQYF. CDR3 bases: TGTGCCTGGAGAATCCCCACAGGGGGCGAGTATTACGAGCAGTACTTC. The chain uses TRBV30 and TRBJ2-7, with 9 positions matching TRBD1. There are 16 residues in the CDR3. V trimming: 3 bases; J trimming: 4 bases; junction bases outside the gene matches: 13. Germline V gives CDR1 GTSNPN, CDR2 SVGIG (reference sequence). The variable domain in full, with the rest retrieved from reference TRBV30 and TRBJ2-7, is SQTIHQWPATLVQPVGSPLSLECTVEGTSNPNLYWYRQAAGRGLQLLFYSVGIGQISSEVPQNLSASRPQDRQFILSSKKLLLSDSGFYLCAWRIPTGGEYYEQYFGPGTRLTVT.

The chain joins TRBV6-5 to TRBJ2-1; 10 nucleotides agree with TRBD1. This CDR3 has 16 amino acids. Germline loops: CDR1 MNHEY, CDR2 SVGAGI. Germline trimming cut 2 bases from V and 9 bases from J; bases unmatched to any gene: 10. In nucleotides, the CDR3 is TGTGCCAGCAGTTACCGCCGGGACAGGGGCGGCCTTGAGCAGTTCTTC. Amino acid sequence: CASSYRRDRGGLEQFF.

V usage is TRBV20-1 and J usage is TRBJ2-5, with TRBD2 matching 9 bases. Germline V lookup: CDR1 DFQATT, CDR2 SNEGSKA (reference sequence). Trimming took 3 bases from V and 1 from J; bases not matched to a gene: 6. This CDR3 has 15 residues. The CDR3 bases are TGCAGTGCTAGTCGTGCGGGAGGGACCCAAGAGACCCAGTACTTC. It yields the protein CSASRAGGTQETQYF.

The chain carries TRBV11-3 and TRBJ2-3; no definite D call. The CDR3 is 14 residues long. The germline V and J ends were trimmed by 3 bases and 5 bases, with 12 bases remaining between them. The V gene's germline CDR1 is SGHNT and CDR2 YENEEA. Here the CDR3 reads CASSFRDREDTQYF. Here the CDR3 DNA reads TGTGCCAGCAGCTTTAGAGATAGAGAAGATACGCAGTATTTT.

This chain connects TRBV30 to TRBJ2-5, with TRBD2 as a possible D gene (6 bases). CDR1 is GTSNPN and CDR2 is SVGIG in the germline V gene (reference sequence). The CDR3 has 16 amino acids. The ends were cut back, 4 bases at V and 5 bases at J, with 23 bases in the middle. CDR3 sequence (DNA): TGTGCCTGGACGTATTGGCGGGAAACCACCAGTGAGACCCAGTACTTC. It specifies CAWTYWRETTSETQYF. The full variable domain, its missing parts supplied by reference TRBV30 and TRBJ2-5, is SQTIHQWPATLVQPVGSPLSLECTVEGTSNPNLYWYRQAAGRGLQLLFYSVGIGQISSEVPQNLSASRPQDRQFILSSKKLLLSDSGFYLCAWTYWRETTSETQYFGPGTRLLVL.

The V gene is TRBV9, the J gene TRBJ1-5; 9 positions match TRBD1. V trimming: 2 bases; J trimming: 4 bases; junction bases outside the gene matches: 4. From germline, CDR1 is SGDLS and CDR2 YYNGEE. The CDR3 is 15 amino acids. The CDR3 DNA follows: TGTGCCAGCAGCGTCGGACAGGGGAATAATCAGCCCCAGCATTTT. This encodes CASSVGQGNNQPQHF.

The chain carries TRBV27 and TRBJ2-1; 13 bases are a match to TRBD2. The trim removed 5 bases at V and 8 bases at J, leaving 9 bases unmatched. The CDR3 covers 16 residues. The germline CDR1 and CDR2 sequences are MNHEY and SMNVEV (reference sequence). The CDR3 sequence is CASSPPTSGRLYEQFF. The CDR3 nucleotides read TGTGCCAGCAGTCCGCCGACTAGCGGGAGGCTGTATGAGCAGTTCTTC.

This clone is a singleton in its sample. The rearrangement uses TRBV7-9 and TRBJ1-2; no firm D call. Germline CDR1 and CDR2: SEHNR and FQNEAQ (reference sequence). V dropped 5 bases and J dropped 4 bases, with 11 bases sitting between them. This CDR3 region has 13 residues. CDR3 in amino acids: CASSPPDIYGYTF. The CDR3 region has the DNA TGTGCCAGCAGCCCCCCCGACATCTATGGCTACACCTTC.

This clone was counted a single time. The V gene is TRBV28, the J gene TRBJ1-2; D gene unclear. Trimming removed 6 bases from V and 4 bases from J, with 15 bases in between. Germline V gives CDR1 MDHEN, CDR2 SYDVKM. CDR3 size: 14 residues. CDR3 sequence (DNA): TGTGCCAGCAGCCCCCCCGGGAAGGGCTATGGCTACACCTTC. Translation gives CASSPPGKGYGYTF.

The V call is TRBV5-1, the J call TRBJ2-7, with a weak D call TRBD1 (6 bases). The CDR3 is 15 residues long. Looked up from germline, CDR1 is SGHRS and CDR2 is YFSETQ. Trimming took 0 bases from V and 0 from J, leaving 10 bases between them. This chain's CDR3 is CASSLVVQGSYEQYF. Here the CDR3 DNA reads TGCGCCAGCAGCTTGGTAGTACAGGGCTCCTACGAGCAGTACTTC.

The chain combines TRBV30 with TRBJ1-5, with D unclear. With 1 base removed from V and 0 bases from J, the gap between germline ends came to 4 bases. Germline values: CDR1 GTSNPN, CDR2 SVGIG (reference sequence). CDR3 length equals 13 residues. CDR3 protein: CAWSAHSNQPQHF. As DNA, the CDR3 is TGTGCCTGGAGTGCCCATAGCAATCAGCCCCAGCATTTT.